The 30 T cell receptor beta chains given below trace back to one sample, sequenced in a study of shared clonotypes between healthy human individuals. Profiling relied on immunoSEQ multiplex PCR, and the TCRdb table lists in-frame clones only, not all of them. The data hold 1.6 million or so clones, with approximately 96% observed a single time. Sequences were obtained from naive CD4+ T cells sorted from blood. Subset described: CD45RA+ positively selected. The receptors come from a man younger than 45 in good health.

This sequence joins TRBV5-6 and TRBJ2-7, with D unclear. CDR1 SGHDT and CDR2 YYEEEE come from the germline V gene. Trimming took 0 bases from V and 0 from J, leaving 13 bases between them. This CDR3 has 16 residues. The CDR3 here is CASSLVVSTSSYEQYF. In DNA form, the CDR3 reads TGTGCCAGCAGCTTGGTAGTTTCCACGAGCTCCTACGAGCAGTACTTC.

The chain recombines TRBV7-9 with TRBJ2-7; D is tentatively TRBD1 or TRBD2 (6 bases each). This CDR3 has 15 residues. Germline V CDR1 and CDR2: SEHNR, FQNEAQ (reference sequence). With 1 base removed from V and 0 bases from J, the gap between germline ends came to 10 bases. CDR3 region: CASSLVGGASYEQYF. CDR3 DNA: TGTGCCAGCAGCTTAGTGGGGGGCGCCTCCTACGAGCAGTACTTC.

For the CDR3, the DNA is TGCGCCAGCAGCTCGGACAGCAGACAGCCCGGAGAGACCCAGTACTTC. Translating gives CASSSDSRQPGETQYF. This chain connects TRBV5-1 to TRBJ2-5, with a weak D call TRBD1 (6 bases). This CDR3 is built from 16 residues. CDR1 SGHRS and CDR2 YFSETQ come from the germline V gene. V was trimmed by 3 bases and J by 4 bases, leaving 19 bases between them.

The chain is built from TRBV5-5 and TRBJ1-1; D not certain. Between the trimmed V and J ends, which lost 2 bases and 0 bases, there was a span of 11 bases. Germline V gene data show CDR1 as SGHKS and CDR2 as YYEKEE (reference sequence). The CDR3 consists of 15 residues. The CDR3 region is CASSFVFFMNTEAFF. The CDR3 region has the DNA TGTGCCAGCAGCTTTGTTTTTTTTATGAACACTGAAGCTTTCTTT.

The rearrangement joins TRBV5-6 to TRBJ2-5; tentative D call: TRBD1 (6 bases). There are 15 residues in the CDR3. CDR1 and CDR2 from the germline V gene are SGHDT and YYEEEE. V was clipped by 1 base and J by 13 bases, with 23 bases between them. The CDR3 loop reads CASSLPTGTTTTPYF. Written as DNA, the CDR3 is TGTGCCAGCAGCTTGCCCACCGGGACAACTACTACACCGTACTTC.

The rearrangement uses TRBV6-6 and TRBJ2-3; D is unresolved. The CDR3 consists of 12 residues. V was shortened by 4 bases and J by 5 bases, with 7 bases between the two germline ends. The V gene's germline CDR1 is MNHNY and CDR2 SVGAGI (reference sequence). The CDR3 is CASSSAEDTQYF. CDR3 DNA: TGTGCCAGCAGTTCAGCTGAAGATACGCAGTATTTT.

In this sample, this clone turned up once. The V gene is TRBV6-6, the J gene TRBJ2-1; D remains unclear. Deletions cut 5 bases from V and 1 base from J, with 9 bases between. CDR1 is MNHNY, CDR2 SVGAGI, per germline (reference sequence). The CDR3 length is 14 residues. Here the CDR3 DNA reads TGTGCCAGCAGTACGGACGGTTCCTACAATGAGCAGTTCTTC. Translating it yields CASSTDGSYNEQFF.

The chain's CDR3 is CAISESLLAGETQYF. In nucleotides, the CDR3 is TGTGCCATCAGTGAGTCGTTACTAGCGGGGGAGACCCAGTACTTC. The chain recombines TRBV10-3 with TRBJ2-5, with 10 nucleotides matching TRBD2. The junction had 3 bases not matched to a gene; V was cut back by 0 bases and J by 5 bases. Germline values: CDR1 ENHRY, CDR2 SYGVKD. The CDR3 runs to 15 residues.

V gene TRBV6-1 combines with J gene TRBJ2-2; D unresolved. The V gene's germline CDR1 is MNHNS and CDR2 SASEGT. This CDR3 has 12 amino acids. Trimming pared 6 bases from V and 6 bases from J, leaving 8 bases between. In DNA, the CDR3 is TGTGCCAGCAGGGTCCCAGCCGGGGAGCTGTTTTTT. This translates into CASRVPAGELFF.

The chain has TRBV2 and TRBJ2-2; D may be TRBD2 (6 bases). The CDR3 sequence is 14 residues long. With 7 bases removed from V and 0 bases from J, the gap between germline ends came to 9 bases. Germline CDR1 SNHLY, CDR2 FYNNEI. The CDR3 loop is CASTWGANTGELFF. For the CDR3, the DNA is TGTGCCAGCACATGGGGGGCGAACACCGGGGAGCTGTTTTTT.

V usage is TRBV5-1 and J usage is TRBJ2-7; no clear D gene. The CDR3 loop spans 14 amino acids. The germline V gene encodes CDR1 SGHRS and CDR2 YFSETQ. Trimming removed 0 bases at V and 0 bases at J, with 7 bases between. The chain's CDR3 is CASSLGSLSYEQYF. The DNA for the CDR3 is TGCGCCAGCAGCTTGGGGAGTCTCTCCTACGAGCAGTACTTC.

In nucleotides, the CDR3 is TGTGCCAGTAGTGGAGGGACTAGCGCCCACCCCCCTTACAATGAGCAGTTCTTC. This codes for CASSGGTSAHPPYNEQFF. The V and J genes are TRBV19 and TRBJ2-1; 10 nucleotides line up with TRBD2. J lost 4 bases, V lost 5 bases, and 14 bases had no gene match. The V gene's germline CDR1 is LNHDA and CDR2 SQIVND (reference sequence). The CDR3 has 18 residues.

This clone was observed a single time. The CDR3 loop is CASSVATRTSGSRWGTDTQYF. The DNA for the CDR3 is TGTGCCAGCAGCGTAGCTACTAGAACTAGCGGGAGTAGGTGGGGCACAGATACGCAGTATTTT. The chain couples TRBV9 to TRBJ2-3; 11 bases match TRBD2. This CDR3 region has 21 residues. The ends lost 0 bases at V and 1 base at J; junction bases unmatched: 16. The V gene's germline CDR1 is SGDLS and CDR2 YYNGEE.

This clone was detected a few times. The chain is built from TRBV10-3 and TRBJ1-2; 9 bases match TRBD1. CDR3 size: 18 residues. With V trimmed by 3 bases and J by 0 bases, 11 bases remained unmatched. Germline CDR1 and CDR2: ENHRY and SYGVKD. CDR3 bases: TGTGCCATCAGTGATCCCGAAGGGACAGGGACATCTAACTATGGCTACACCTTC. Translated, it gives CAISDPEGTGTSNYGYTF.

This clone was detected only once. The chain joins TRBV27 to TRBJ2-7, with no clear D. CDR3 length: 12 residues. The V gene lost 7 bases and the J gene lost 3 bases, with 10 bases spanning the gap. Germline loops: CDR1 MNHEY, CDR2 SMNVEV (reference sequence). The CDR3 DNA reads as TGTGCCAGCAAAAGATCAGACTACGAGCAGTACTTC. This encodes CASKRSDYEQYF.

The V gene is TRBV5-5, the J gene TRBJ1-4; D gene unclear. V lost 0 bases and J lost 7, with 7 bases in between. The CDR3 has 13 residues. Per germline, CDR1 SGHKS and CDR2 YYEKEE (reference sequence). In DNA form, the CDR3 reads TGTGCCAGCAGCTTGGCGGTGACTGAAAAACTGTTTTTT. Its protein product is CASSLAVTEKLFF.

The chain is built from TRBV7-9 and TRBJ2-5, with TRBD2 as a possible D gene (6 bases). Trimming left V 2 bases short and J 2 bases short, with 9 bases between. Germline loops: CDR1 SEHNR, CDR2 FQNEAQ (reference sequence). The CDR3 loop spans 14 amino acids. CDR3: CASSLTLAQETQYF. In nucleotides, the CDR3 is TGTGCCAGCAGCTTAACGCTAGCGCAAGAGACCCAGTACTTC.

V is TRBV5-4 and J is TRBJ2-5, with a tentative D call TRBD1 (5 bases). This CDR3 has 14 amino acids. Deletions cut 4 bases from V and 4 bases from J, with 14 bases between. CDR1 SGHNT and CDR2 YYREEE come from the germline V gene (reference sequence). The CDR3 spells CASSPSPRGETQYF. CDR3 sequence (DNA): TGTGCCAGCAGCCCTTCCCCTAGGGGAGAGACCCAGTACTTC.

The chain is built from TRBV6-6 and TRBJ2-7, with D tentatively TRBD1 (5 bases). The CDR3 extends over 12 amino acids. V was shortened by 8 bases and J by 3 bases, with 11 bases between the two germline ends. CDR1 is MNHNY, CDR2 SVGAGI, per germline (reference sequence). The CDR3 DNA reads TGTGCCAGCGGGAAGGACAACTACGAGCAGTACTTC. Its translation: CASGKDNYEQYF.

This chain uses TRBV7-2 with TRBJ2-4; the match to TRBD1 covers 9 bases. The V segment lost 4 bases and the J segment 2 bases; nucleotides outside the gene matches: 9. CDR1 is SGHTA, CDR2 FQGNSA, per germline. The CDR3 loop spans 17 amino acids. CDR3 loop: CASSSQATGGPKNIQYF. The CDR3 DNA follows: TGTGCCAGCAGCTCCCAGGCGACAGGGGGTCCCAAAAACATTCAGTACTTC.

The rearrangement joins TRBV28 to TRBJ1-1, with D maybe TRBD1 (5 bases). CDR3 length: 15 residues. Germline V gene sequence: CDR1 MDHEN, CDR2 SYDVKM. The V and J ends lost 8 bases and 5 bases respectively, with 21 bases between them. The CDR3 DNA is TGTGCCAGCCCTTCCCCGCGAGGGGATCGGACTGAAGCTTTCTTT. It codes for CASPSPRGDRTEAFF. The complete variable domain, with remaining parts taken from reference TRBV28 and TRBJ1-1, reads DVKVTQSSRYLVKRTGEKVFLECVQDMDHENMFWYRQDPGLGLRLIYFSYDVKMKEKGDIPEGYSVSREKKERFSLILESASTNQTSMYLCASPSPRGDRTEAFFGQGTRLTVV.

The sample holds one count of this clone. CDR3 in amino acids: CASSSRTSSDEQYF. CDR3 sequence (DNA): TGTGCCAGCAGCTCAAGGACTAGCTCGGACGAGCAGTACTTC. The V call is TRBV5-4, the J call TRBJ2-7; 8 bases map to TRBD2. The V gene's germline CDR1 is SGHNT and CDR2 YYREEE (reference sequence). The CDR3 is 14 amino acids. V lost 3 bases to trimming and J lost 5 bases; unmatched junction nucleotides: 7.

The chain recombines TRBV27 with TRBJ2-3; 7 bases line up with TRBD2. Per the germline V gene, CDR1 is MNHEY and CDR2 is SMNVEV (reference sequence). This CDR3 has 14 residues. V shed 7 bases and J 3 bases; nucleotides not matched to a gene: 7. CDR3: CASMREYYTDTQYF. In DNA form, the CDR3 reads TGTGCCAGCATGCGGGAGTATTATACAGATACGCAGTATTTT.

V is TRBV18 and J is TRBJ1-1, with D perhaps matching TRBD1 (5 bases). V dropped 4 bases and J dropped 6 bases, with 21 bases sitting between them. In germline, CDR1 is KGHSH, CDR2 LQKENI. The CDR3 has 16 amino acids. CDR3 nucleotide sequence: TGTGCCAGCTCACTCCGGGAGCCCCATTGGGGACCTGAAGCTTTCTTT. Its translation is CASSLREPHWGPEAFF.

V and J are TRBV5-4 and TRBJ2-5; 8 nucleotides line up with TRBD1. The germline V gene encodes CDR1 SGHNT and CDR2 YYREEE (reference sequence). The CDR3 covers 15 residues. The ends lost 2 bases at V and 7 bases at J; junction bases unmatched: 10. CDR3 sequence reads: CASSFKTGEFATQYF. CDR3 in DNA: TGTGCCAGCAGCTTTAAGACAGGGGAATTTGCGACCCAGTACTTC. The complete variable domain, with remaining parts taken from reference TRBV5-4 and TRBJ2-5, reads ETGVTQSPTHLIKTRGQQVTLRCSSQSGHNTVSWYQQALGQGPQFIFQYYREEENGRGNFPPRFSGLQFPNYSSELNVNALELDDSALYLCASSFKTGEFATQYFGPGTRLLVL.

The genes are TRBV28 and TRBJ2-7, with TRBD2 matching over 10 bases. The CDR3 runs 14 residues. The V segment lost 6 bases and the J segment 2 bases; nucleotides outside the gene matches: 4. Looked up from germline, CDR1 is MDHEN and CDR2 is SYDVKM. CDR3 DNA: TGTGCCAGCAGGCGGACTAGCGGCGCCTACGAGCAGTACTTC. Its translation: CASRRTSGAYEQYF.

This chain joins TRBV5-6 and TRBJ2-7, with 8 bases identical to TRBD2. Germline loops: CDR1 SGHDT, CDR2 YYEEEE. The V segment lost 5 bases and the J segment 6 bases; nucleotides outside the gene matches: 13. CDR3 length: 15 amino acids. The CDR3 DNA sequence: TGTGCCAGCAGAACACTTAGCGGGAAGGCTGGCGAGCAGTACTTC. Encoded protein: CASRTLSGKAGEQYF.

The V and J genes are TRBV5-4 and TRBJ2-7; TRBD1 aligns across 9 bases. With V trimmed by 4 bases and J by 1 base, 15 bases remained unmatched. The CDR3 consists of 18 residues. Germline V CDR1 and CDR2: SGHNT, YYREEE (reference sequence). The CDR3 nucleotides are TGTGCCAGCAGCCCGGCGGCCTTTCCGGGACAGGGATCCTACGAGCAGTACTTC. This sequence encodes CASSPAAFPGQGSYEQYF.

CDR3 DNA: TGTGCCAGCAGGCCCCTAGCGGAGCTGTTTTTT. Amino acids: CASRPLAELFF. The chain carries TRBV5-8 and TRBJ2-2; a possible D gene is TRBD2 (5 bases). The CDR3 runs 11 residues. Trimming took off 5 bases at V and 10 bases at J, with 9 bases between the two ends. Per the germline V gene, CDR1 is SGHTS and CDR2 is YDEGEE.

Only one count was recorded for this clone. This rearrangement joins TRBV5-1 to TRBJ2-1; D ambiguous. V was shortened by 3 bases and J by 6 bases, with 10 bases between the two germline ends. The germline V gene encodes CDR1 SGHRS and CDR2 YFSETQ. This CDR3 region has 13 residues. CDR3 bases: TGCGCCAGCAGCTCAGAAGGGTTCAATGAGCAGTTCTTC. Protein sequence: CASSSEGFNEQFF.